The sequence of this TCR beta chain was determined in a study of CD8 T cells in ankylosing spondylitis. Germline V CDR1 and CDR2: MNHEY, SVGEGT. There are 15 residues in the CDR3. V dropped 0 bases and J dropped 5 bases, with 14 bases sitting between them. This clonotype was detected many times. A single record per CDR3 protein comes from TCRdb applying MiXCR to the 5' RACE reads. The data show 150,000 to 200,000 distinct CDR3 sequences, about 9.9% seen once. The genes are TRBV6-2 or TRBV6-3 and TRBJ2-7, with D tentatively TRBD2 (6 bases). This TCR came from a male donor with ankylosing spondylitis or in good health (not recorded which). The source material was blood, either unsorted or a sorted T cell fraction (not recorded which). In DNA form, the CDR3 reads TGTGCCAGCAGTTACTCGTTTGAGACGGGGGACGAGCAGTACTTC. Residues: CASSYSFETGDEQYF.